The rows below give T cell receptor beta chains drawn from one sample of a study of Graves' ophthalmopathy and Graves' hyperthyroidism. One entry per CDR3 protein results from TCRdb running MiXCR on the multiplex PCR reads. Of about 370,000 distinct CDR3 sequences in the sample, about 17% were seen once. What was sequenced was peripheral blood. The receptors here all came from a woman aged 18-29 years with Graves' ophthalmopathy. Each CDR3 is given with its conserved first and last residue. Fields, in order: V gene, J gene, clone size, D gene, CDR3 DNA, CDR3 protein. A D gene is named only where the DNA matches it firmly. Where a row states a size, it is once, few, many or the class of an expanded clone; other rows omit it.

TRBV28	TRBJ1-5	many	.	TGTGCCAGCAGTTTCGTGGATAGCAATCAGCCCCAGCATTTT	CASSFVDSNQPQHF
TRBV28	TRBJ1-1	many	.	TGTGCCAGCAGTTTAGGCAGGGCTGAAGCTTTCTTT	CASSLGRAEAFF
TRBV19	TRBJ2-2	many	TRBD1	TGTGCCAGTAGCCCGGGACAGGGAACCACCGGGGAGCTGTTTTTT	CASSPGQGTTGELFF
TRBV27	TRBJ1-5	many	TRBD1	TGTGCCAGCAGTCCTAGGACAGGGGCGGATCAGCCCCAGCATTTT	CASSPRTGADQPQHF
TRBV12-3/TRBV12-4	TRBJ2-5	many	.	TGTGCCAGCAGTAAATCTGTGGGTTCAGGGGAGACCCAGTACTTC	CASSKSVGSGETQYF
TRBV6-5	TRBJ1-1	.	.	TGTGCCAGCCACTTACAGAGCATGAACACTGAAGCTTTCTTT	CASHLQSMNTEAFF
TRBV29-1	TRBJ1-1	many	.	TGCAGCGTTGGACCTGCCGCCGCGAACACTGAAGCTTTCTTT	CSVGPAAANTEAFF
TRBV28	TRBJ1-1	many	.	TGTGCCAGCAGTTTATCCCCGGCTGAAGCTTTCTTT	CASSLSPAEAFF
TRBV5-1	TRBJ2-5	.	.	TGCGCCAGCAGCTTGGAAAACGATGGGTTTGGGGAGACCCAGTACTTC	CASSLENDGFGETQYF
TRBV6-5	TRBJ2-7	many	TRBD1	TGTGCCAGCAGGGTTCACGGGACAGGGCTTTCCTACGAGCAGTACTTC	CASRVHGTGLSYEQYF
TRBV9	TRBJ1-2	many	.	TGTGCCAGCAGCGCTTATTTCGCGGAGCACTATGGCTACACCTTC	CASSAYFAEHYGYTF
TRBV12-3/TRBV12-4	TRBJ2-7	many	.	TGTGCCAGCAGTCCTTCGGGCAGGACCCAATACGAGCAGTACTTC	CASSPSGRTQYEQYF
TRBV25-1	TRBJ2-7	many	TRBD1	TGTGCCAGCACTGGACAGGGTATCCACGAGCAGTACTTC	CASTGQGIHEQYF
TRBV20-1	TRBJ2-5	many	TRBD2	TGCAGTGCTAGAGATGGGACTAGCGGCCAAGAGACCCAGTACTTC	CSARDGTSGQETQYF
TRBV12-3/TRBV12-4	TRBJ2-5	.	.	TGTGCCAGCAGGGCTCGTGGGGCATTCCAAGAGACCCAGTACTTC	CASRARGAFQETQYF
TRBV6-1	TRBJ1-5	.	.	TGTGCCAGCACCCTAGGGGGAGGGCAGCCCCAGCATTTT	CASTLGGGQPQHF
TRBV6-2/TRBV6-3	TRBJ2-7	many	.	TGTGCCAGCAATACACGGCGTCCGTACGAGCAGTACTTC	CASNTRRPYEQYF
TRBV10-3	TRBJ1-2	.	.	TGTGCCATCAGTGCCACAGAAAGGATCAATGGCTACACCTTC	CAISATERINGYTF
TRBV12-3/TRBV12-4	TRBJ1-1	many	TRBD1	TGTGCCAGCATCTTACAGGGGCCAATGACTGAAGCTTTCTTT	CASILQGPMTEAFF